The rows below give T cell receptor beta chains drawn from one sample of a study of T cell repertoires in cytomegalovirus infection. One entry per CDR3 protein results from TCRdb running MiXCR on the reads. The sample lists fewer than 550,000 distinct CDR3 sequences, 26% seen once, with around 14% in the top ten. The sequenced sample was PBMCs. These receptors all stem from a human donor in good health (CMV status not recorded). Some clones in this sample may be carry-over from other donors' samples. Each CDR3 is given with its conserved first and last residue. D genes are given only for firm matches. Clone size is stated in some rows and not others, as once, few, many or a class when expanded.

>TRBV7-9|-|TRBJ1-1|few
TGTGCCAGCAGCTTAGAAATTGTCGGGGAGACCACTGAAGCTTTCTTT
CASSLEIVGETTEAFF
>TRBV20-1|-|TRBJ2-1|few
TGCAGTGCTAGACAGTTCCTTGAGCAGTTCTTC
CSARQFLEQFF
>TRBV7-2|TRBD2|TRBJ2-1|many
TGTGCCAGCACTTCTGGCGGGAGGATGAACAATGAGCAGTTCTTC
CASTSGGRMNNEQFF
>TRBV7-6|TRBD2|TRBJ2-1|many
TGTGCCAGCAGCTTATGGGCTAGCGGGTATGATGAGCAGTTCTTC
CASSLWASGYDEQFF
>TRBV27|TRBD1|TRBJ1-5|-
TGTGCCAGCAGTTTAGAGTACAGGGGGTTTCAGCCCCAGCATTTT
CASSLEYRGFQPQHF
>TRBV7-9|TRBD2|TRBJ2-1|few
TGTGCCAGCAGCCCAGGCCCCGGGACTAGCGGTCAAGGGGGTGAGCAGTTCTTC
CASSPGPGTSGQGGEQFF
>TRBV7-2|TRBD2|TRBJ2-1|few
TGTGCCAGCAGCTTCTCCTCGACTAGCGGGATTTTCAATGAGCAGTTCTTC
CASSFSSTSGIFNEQFF
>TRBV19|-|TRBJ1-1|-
TGTGCCAGTAGTTTCGGGGGATGGAACACTGAAGCTTTCTTT
CASSFGGWNTEAFF
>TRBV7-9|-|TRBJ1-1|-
TGTGCCAGCAGCGACACGGGAGGACAAGCTTTCTTT
CASSDTGGQAFF
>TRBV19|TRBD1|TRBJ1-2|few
TGTGCCACCTCCACATCCGGGACAGGAAACTATGGCTACACCTTC
CATSTSGTGNYGYTF
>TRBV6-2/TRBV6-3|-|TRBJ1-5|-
TGTGCCAGCAGTGTCCGACGGAATGAACGCAATCAGCCCCAGCATTTT
CASSVRRNERNQPQHF
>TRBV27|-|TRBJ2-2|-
TGTGCCAGCAGCACTGGCCGCCGGGGTCACACCGGGGAGCTGTTTTTT
CASSTGRRGHTGELFF
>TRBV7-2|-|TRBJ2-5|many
TGTGCCAGCAGCAAAGGCGGGCTGCAAGAGACCCAGTACTTC
CASSKGGLQETQYF
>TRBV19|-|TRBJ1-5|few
TGTGCCAGTAGTATAGTGGGCAGCTATAGCAATCAGCCCCAGCATTTT
CASSIVGSYSNQPQHF
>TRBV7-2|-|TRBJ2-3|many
TGTGCCAGCAGCTTAGATCGGGACAGCACAGATACGCAGTATTTT
CASSLDRDSTDTQYF
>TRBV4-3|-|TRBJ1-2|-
TGCGCCAGCAGCCCAGCCAGGTCTAACTATGGCTACACCTTC
CASSPARSNYGYTF
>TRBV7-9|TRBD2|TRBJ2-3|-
TGTGCCAGCAGCTTTACCCGGACTAGCGGGACAGATACGCAGTATTTT
CASSFTRTSGTDTQYF
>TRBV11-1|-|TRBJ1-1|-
TGTGCCAGCAGCTTAGTAGGCCGAACTAACACTGAAGCTTTCTTT
CASSLVGRTNTEAFF
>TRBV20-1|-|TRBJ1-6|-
TGCAGTGCCGAGGACCAGGGACGTAGATCACCCCTCCACTTT
CSAEDQGRRSPLHF
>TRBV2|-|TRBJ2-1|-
TGTGCCAGCTCGGGCTACCCTCGGCGCGATGAGCAGTTCTTC
CASSGYPRRDEQFF